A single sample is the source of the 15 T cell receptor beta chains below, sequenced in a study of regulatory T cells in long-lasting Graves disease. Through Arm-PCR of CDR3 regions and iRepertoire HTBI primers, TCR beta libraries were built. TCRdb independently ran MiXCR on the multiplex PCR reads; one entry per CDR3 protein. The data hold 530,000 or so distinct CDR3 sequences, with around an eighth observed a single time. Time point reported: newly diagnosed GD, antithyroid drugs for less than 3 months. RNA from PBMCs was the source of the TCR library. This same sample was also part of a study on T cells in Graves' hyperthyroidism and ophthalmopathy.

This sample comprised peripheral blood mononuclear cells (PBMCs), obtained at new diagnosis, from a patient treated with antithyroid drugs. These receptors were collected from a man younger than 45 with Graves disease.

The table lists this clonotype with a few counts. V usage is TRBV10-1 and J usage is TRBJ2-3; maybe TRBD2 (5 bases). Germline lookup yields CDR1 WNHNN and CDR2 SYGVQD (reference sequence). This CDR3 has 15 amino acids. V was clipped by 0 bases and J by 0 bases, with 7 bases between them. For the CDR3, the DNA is TGCGCCAGCAGTGAGTCGTCTAGCAGCACAGATACGCAGTATTTT. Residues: CASSESSSSTDTQYF.

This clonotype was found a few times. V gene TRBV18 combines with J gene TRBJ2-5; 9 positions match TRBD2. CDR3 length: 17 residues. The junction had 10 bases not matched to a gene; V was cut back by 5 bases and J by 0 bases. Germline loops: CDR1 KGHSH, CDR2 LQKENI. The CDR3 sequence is CASSRTVASGNQETQYF. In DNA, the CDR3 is TGTGCCAGCTCAAGAACGGTGGCTAGCGGGAACCAAGAGACCCAGTACTTC.

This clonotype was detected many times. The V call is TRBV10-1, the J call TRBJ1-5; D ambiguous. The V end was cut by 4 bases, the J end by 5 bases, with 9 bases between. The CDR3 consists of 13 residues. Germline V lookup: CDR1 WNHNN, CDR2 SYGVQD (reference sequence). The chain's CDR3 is CASSAGLDQPQHF. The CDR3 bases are TGCGCCAGCAGTGCGGGTCTAGATCAGCCCCAGCATTTT.

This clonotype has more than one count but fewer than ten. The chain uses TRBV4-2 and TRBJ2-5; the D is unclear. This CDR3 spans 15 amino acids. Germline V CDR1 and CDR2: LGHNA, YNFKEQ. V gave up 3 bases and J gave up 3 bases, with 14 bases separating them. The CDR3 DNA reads TGTGCCAGCAGCCAGGATTCAGGACGCAAAGAGACCCAGTACTTC. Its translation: CASSQDSGRKETQYF.

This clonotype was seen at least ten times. CDR3 amino acids: CASSLLGDYDTQYF. CDR3 sequence (DNA): TGTGCCAGCAGTCTACTGGGAGATTACGATACGCAGTATTTT. V is TRBV27 and J is TRBJ2-3, with a possible D match to TRBD2 (5 bases). The CDR3 is 14 amino acids. Germline values: CDR1 MNHEY, CDR2 SMNVEV (reference sequence). V lost 5 bases, J lost 6 bases, and 15 bases lay in between.

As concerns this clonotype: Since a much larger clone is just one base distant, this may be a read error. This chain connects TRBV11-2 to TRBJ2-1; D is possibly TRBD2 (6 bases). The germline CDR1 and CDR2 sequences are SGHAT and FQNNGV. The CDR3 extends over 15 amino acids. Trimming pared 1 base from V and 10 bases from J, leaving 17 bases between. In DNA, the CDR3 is TGTGCCAGCAGCTTAGTGAGCGGGTCCTCCTACGAGCAGTTCTTC. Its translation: CASSLVSGSSYEQFF.

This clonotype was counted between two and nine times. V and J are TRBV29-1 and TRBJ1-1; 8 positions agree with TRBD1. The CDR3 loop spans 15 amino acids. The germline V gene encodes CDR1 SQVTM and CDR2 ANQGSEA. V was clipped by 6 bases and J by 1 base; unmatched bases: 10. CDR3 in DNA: TGCAGCGTGGTCAGGGGGCTTATGGGGAACACTGAAGCTTTCTTT. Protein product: CSVVRGLMGNTEAFF.

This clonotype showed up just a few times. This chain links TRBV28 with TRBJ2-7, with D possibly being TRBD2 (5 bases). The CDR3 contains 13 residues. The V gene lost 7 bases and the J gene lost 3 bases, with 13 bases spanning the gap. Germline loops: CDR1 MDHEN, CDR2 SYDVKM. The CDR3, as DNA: TGTGCCAGCACTCCGGCGGGCGACTACGAGCAGTACTTC. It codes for CASTPAGDYEQYF.

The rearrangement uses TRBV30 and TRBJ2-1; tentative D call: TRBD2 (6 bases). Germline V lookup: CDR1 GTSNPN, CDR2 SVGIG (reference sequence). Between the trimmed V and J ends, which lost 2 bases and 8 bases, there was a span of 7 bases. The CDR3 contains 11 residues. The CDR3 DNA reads TGTGCCTGGAGTCTAGCGTATGAGCAGTTCTTC. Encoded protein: CAWSLAYEQFF.

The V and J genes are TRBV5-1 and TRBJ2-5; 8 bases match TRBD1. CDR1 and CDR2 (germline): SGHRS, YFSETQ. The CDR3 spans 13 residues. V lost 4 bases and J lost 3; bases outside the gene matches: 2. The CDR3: CASSETGEETQYF. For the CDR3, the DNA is TGCGCCAGCAGCGAGACAGGGGAAGAGACCCAGTACTTC.

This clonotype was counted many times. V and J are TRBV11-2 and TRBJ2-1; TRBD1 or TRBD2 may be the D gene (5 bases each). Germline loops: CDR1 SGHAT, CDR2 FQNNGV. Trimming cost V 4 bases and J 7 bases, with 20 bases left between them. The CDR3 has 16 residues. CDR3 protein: CASSSPWARDENEQFF. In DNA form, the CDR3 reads TGTGCCAGCAGCTCCCCGTGGGCGAGGGACGAAAATGAGCAGTTCTTC.

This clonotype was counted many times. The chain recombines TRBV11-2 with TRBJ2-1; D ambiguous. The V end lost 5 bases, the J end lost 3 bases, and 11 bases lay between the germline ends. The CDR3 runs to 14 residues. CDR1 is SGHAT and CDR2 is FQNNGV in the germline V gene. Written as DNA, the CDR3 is TGTGCCAGCAGCGAAGAACCGTACTACAATGAGCAGTTCTTC. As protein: CASSEEPYYNEQFF.

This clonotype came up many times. Written as DNA, the CDR3 is TGTGCCAGCAGCTCCCGACTAGCGGGTTATTACGAGCAGTACTTC. The encoded protein is CASSSRLAGYYEQYF. This chain uses TRBV7-2 with TRBJ2-7, with 10 bases identical to TRBD2. The V and J ends lost 4 bases and 4 bases, in that order; junction bases with no gene match: 7. The CDR3 contains 15 residues. Germline loops: CDR1 SGHTA, CDR2 FQGNSA. Complete variable domain (other parts from reference TRBV7-2 and TRBJ2-7): GAGVSQSPSNKVTEKGKDVELRCDPISGHTALYWYRQSLGQGLEFLIYFQGNSAPDKSGLPSDRFSAERTGGSVSTLTIQRTQQEDSAVYLCASSSRLAGYYEQYFGPGTRLTVT.

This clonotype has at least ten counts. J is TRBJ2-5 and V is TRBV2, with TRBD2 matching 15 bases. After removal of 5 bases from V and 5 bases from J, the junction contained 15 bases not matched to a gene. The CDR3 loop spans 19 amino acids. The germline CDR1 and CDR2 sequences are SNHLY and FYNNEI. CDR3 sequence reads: CASSRTSGRARLRGETQYF. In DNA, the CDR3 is TGTGCCAGCAGTCGGACTAGCGGGAGGGCCCGGCTACGGGGGGAGACCCAGTACTTC.

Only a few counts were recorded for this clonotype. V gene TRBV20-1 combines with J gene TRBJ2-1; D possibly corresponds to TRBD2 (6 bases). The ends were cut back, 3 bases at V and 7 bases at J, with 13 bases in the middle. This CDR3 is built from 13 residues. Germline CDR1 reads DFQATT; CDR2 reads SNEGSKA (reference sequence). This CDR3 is CSARGTGVNEQFF. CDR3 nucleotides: TGCAGTGCTAGGGGGACGGGAGTAAATGAGCAGTTCTTC.